This is a list of T cell receptor beta chains from one sample in a study of shared clonotypes between healthy human individuals. Some clones are missing from TCRdb's copy, which holds only in-frame ones; the method was immunoSEQ multiplex PCR. The sample includes about 580,000 clones, 95% to 98% of them seen just once. Sequencing input: naive CD8+ T cells sorted from blood. Source of these receptors: a man aged 25-40 years in good health. Each CDR3 is given without its conserved first and last residue. The D gene is left open where the match is weak.

TRBD1	TRBV7-9	TRBJ2-1	ASSPGQGATNEQF
TRBD1	TRBV29-1	TRBJ1-1	SVDDRVNTEAF
-	TRBV11-2	TRBJ1-1	ASTARGTEAF
-	TRBV27	TRBJ2-1	ASSYRLGNNEQF
TRBD1	TRBV7-9	TRBJ2-3	ASSLGTGGSPDTQY
-	TRBV5-5	TRBJ1-2	ASSFDSQGFRYT
-	TRBV4-3	TRBJ2-1	ASSQLGGGYNEQF
-	TRBV5-1	TRBJ2-5	ASSSPLPVDSQETQY
TRBD1	TRBV19	TRBJ1-2	ASSGPGQGEFGYT
TRBD1	TRBV5-8	TRBJ1-5	ASSSGTVSNQPQH
-	TRBV11-2	TRBJ2-7	ASSFGVAEQY
TRBD1	TRBV5-1	TRBJ2-5	ASSLTGAGETQY
-	TRBV5-6	TRBJ2-7	ASSLVWQAYEQY
-	TRBV27	TRBJ2-3	ASSLLPSVGTDTQY
TRBD2	TRBV11-3	TRBJ2-5	ASSLGLAGEVETQY
-	TRBV5-6	TRBJ2-7	ASSFSYEQY
-	TRBV10-3	TRBJ2-5	AISEVGSALETQY
-	TRBV9	TRBJ1-5	ASSVDGGHQPQH
TRBD2	TRBV28	TRBJ2-7	ASTLGLAGRGEQY
-	TRBV28	TRBJ2-1	ASSFSWRVNNEQF
TRBD1	TRBV7-9	TRBJ2-7	ASSITGVWYEQY
-	TRBV19	TRBJ2-7	ASSIDTGVSSSYEQY
TRBD2	TRBV27	TRBJ2-7	ASSVAGGPGNYEQY
-	TRBV5-1	TRBJ1-1	ASSLRTLNTEAF
TRBD2	TRBV15	TRBJ2-1	ATSLSGSYDEQF
-	TRBV21-1	TRBJ1-5	ASSKEAKPQH
-	TRBV2	TRBJ2-5	ASRDTGEETQY
-	TRBV28	TRBJ2-7	ASSFGGISYEQY
TRBD2	TRBV29-1	TRBJ2-7	SVDREGTHEQY
-	TRBV19	TRBJ1-1	ASSRAGWTEAF
-	TRBV7-9	TRBJ1-1	ASSLEGQTNTEAF
TRBD2	TRBV11-3	TRBJ2-1	ASSPKGGRANEQF
-	TRBV10-2	TRBJ1-1	ASSGVRYGETEAF
-	TRBV15	TRBJ2-7	ATRSSTTYEQY
TRBD1	TRBV5-1	TRBJ1-1	ASSYETGGTEAF
-	TRBV11-3	TRBJ2-7	ASSLSSYEQY
TRBD2	TRBV28	TRBJ2-1	ASYRGLAGSSYNEQF
-	TRBV15	TRBJ1-4	ATSRDVVALIGVEKLF
-	TRBV7-2	TRBJ2-7	ASSPRLFYEQY
-	TRBV20-1	TRBJ2-7	SASRGYEQY
-	TRBV5-1	TRBJ1-5	ASSPTGQPQH
TRBD2	TRBV28	TRBJ2-3	ASSLSSSGGRTDTQY
TRBD1	TRBV9	TRBJ2-5	ASSPGQLYQETQY
-	TRBV28	TRBJ2-1	ASSQRWLYNEQF
TRBD1	TRBV28	TRBJ1-2	ASSQDRGRSHGYT
-	TRBV7-9	TRBJ2-4	ASSFISGTHYWAKNIQY
TRBD2	TRBV6-6	TRBJ2-7	ASSTTSGYEQY
-	TRBV5-8	TRBJ1-1	ASSSSGAANTEAF
-	TRBV7-9	TRBJ2-3	ASSPRGWDTQY